The T cell receptor beta chain described here comes from a study of blood T cell repertoires in COVID-19. Study summary: There were acute and convalescent COVID-19 samples, and they came from the United States, Italy and Spain. The cDNA or gDNA used as material had been derived from T cells, B-cell-depleted T cells, or PBMCs.

As originally analysed: Amplifying reference gene primers gave estimates of nucleated cell counts. The table came from immunoSEQ multiplex PCR; TCRdb's copy has only in-frame clones and leaves some out. That table is the source of V, J and clone size, and D and trimming were worked out from the DNA. This sample has 40,000 to 60,000 clones, with around 80% found just once. This clone was picked up one time. Germline loops: CDR1 SGHTA, CDR2 FQGTGA. CDR3 length: 16 amino acids. V lost 5 bases, J lost 4 bases, and 11 bases stayed unmatched. This chain uses TRBV7-3 with TRBJ2-3; 8 bases map to TRBD2. This receptor was identified in a man in his sixties or seventies with acute or convalescent COVID-19. Sample: peripheral blood. The CDR3 protein is CASSTRAGVGPDTQYF. CDR3 nucleotides: TGTGCCAGCAGCACAAGAGCGGGAGTAGGTCCAGATACGCAGTATTTT.